The following is a T cell receptor beta chain sequence with its context. What it recognizes is unknown. The data belong to a study of cytomegalovirus exposure and HLA in healthy donors. Findings and limits, study-wide: Most sequenced TCRs were rare (though some public TCRs occurred in many donors). The study reported that TCR beta sequences accurately predicted HLA-A and HLA-B alleles in most subjects. Researchers counted 150 to 200 TCR beta chains as cytomegalovirus-associated.

The PCR had 60 Vbeta and 13 Jbeta primers. Repertoires were generated with immunoSEQ multiplex PCR, while TCRdb's copy carries only in-frame clones and drops some. The sample records approximately 180,000 clones, 70% to 80% being singletons. The germline V gene encodes CDR1 SQVTM and CDR2 ANQGSEA. Unmatched junction bases numbered 5, after V lost 7 bases and J lost 4 bases. The CDR3 sequence is 13 residues long. The sequencing sample was made of PBMCs. The chain links TRBV29-1 to TRBJ2-1; 9 bases fit TRBD2. The clonotype was recovered from a woman aged 45-60 years in good health and CMV-seronegative. The DNA of the CDR3 is TGCAGCGCCGGGACTAGCTTGTACAATGAGCAGTTCTTC. It translates to CSAGTSLYNEQFF.